Detailed here is one T cell receptor (beta chain). What it binds is unknown. The data derive from a study of monozygotic twins with inflammatory bowel disease. Study observations and caveats: Reduced clonotype sharing with other individuals was observed in IBD patients relative to healthy twins, especially with disease activity.

Molecular identifiers with 6-nucleotide sample barcodes were added during cDNA synthesis via template switching. After re-calling the 5' RACE reads, TCRdb lists one entry per CDR3 protein, DNA absent. This specimen shows approximately 400,000 distinct CDR3 sequences; the ten leading clones hold 2% to 2.5%. The TCR sequence derives from a human donor with ulcerative colitis or Crohn's disease, or a healthy co-twin of an affected twin (not recorded which). The sample comprised blood.

The CDR3 protein is CASSLPPGQGFNEQFF. This chain connects TRBV12-3 or TRBV12-4 to TRBJ2-1; absent DNA, TCRdb's TRBD1 call cannot be checked. CDR3 length: 16 amino acids.